What follows are 4 T cell receptor beta chains derived from one specimen sequenced in a study of long-term antiretroviral therapy in people with HIV. Assay version v3.0 of immunoSEQ was used, and it was run at survey level. TCRdb keeps only in-frame clones here, not all; method: immunoSEQ multiplex PCR. The data contain 9,500 or so clones, about four fifths of them seen just once; the ten biggest clones take up roughly 21%. The sequencing here drew on unsorted PBMCs, taken 1.8 years before starting antiretroviral therapy. These receptors originate from a man aged 40-50 years with HIV.

The rearrangement links TRBV5-1 to TRBJ1-2; a weak D match, TRBD1 (6 bases). The germline V and J ends were trimmed by 4 bases and 2 bases, with 15 bases remaining between them. There are 15 residues in the CDR3. Germline V gives CDR1 SGHRS, CDR2 YFSETQ. As DNA, the CDR3 is TGCGCCAGCAGCCCAGGGACAACGCTCAACTATGGCTACACCTTC. This codes for CASSPGTTLNYGYTF.

This sequence joins TRBV6-6 and TRBJ2-3; D uncertain. The CDR3 has 13 residues. Per germline, CDR1 MNHNY and CDR2 SVGAGI (reference sequence). V lost 3 bases and J lost 2, with 6 bases in between. The CDR3 DNA sequence: TGTGCCAGCAGTTATTACGACACAGATACGCAGTATTTT. This encodes CASSYYDTDTQYF.

V usage is TRBV5-6 and J usage is TRBJ1-3, with a weak D call TRBD1 (6 bases). The V end lost 0 bases, the J end lost 2 bases, and 6 bases lay between the germline ends. The CDR3 is 14 amino acids. Germline values: CDR1 SGHDT, CDR2 YYEEEE. Here the CDR3 DNA reads TGTGCCAGCAGCTTGGGACAGGCTGGAAACACCATATATTTT. Amino acid sequence: CASSLGQAGNTIYF.

This chain joins TRBV7-9 and TRBJ2-3; D is unclear. This CDR3 has 13 amino acids. V gave up 11 bases and J gave up 4 bases, with 16 bases separating them. The V gene's germline CDR1 is SEHNR and CDR2 FQNEAQ (reference sequence). CDR3 sequence: CAGRVGSADTQYF. DNA of the CDR3: TGTGCCGGAAGAGTGGGGTCCGCAGATACGCAGTATTTT. Full variable domain (rest looked up from reference TRBV7-9 and TRBJ2-3): DTGVSQNPRHKITKRGQNVTFRCDPISEHNRLYWYRQTLGQGPEFLTYFQNEAQLEKSRLLSDRFSAERPKGSFSTLEIQRTEQGDSAMYLCAGRVGSADTQYFGPGTRLTVL.